The 26 T cell receptor beta chains reported below all come from one sample, sequenced in a study of spatial heterogeneity in lung cancer. TCRdb reprocessed the 5' RACE reads with MiXCR, giving one entry per CDR3 protein. Altogether some 5,400 distinct CDR3 sequences are present, about 3.9% being singletons, with the ten largest covering around an eighth. Indicated time point: sample taken at primary tumor resection. Material: normal lung tissue next to the tumor, obtained at surgery. Every receptor here comes from a male donor with early-stage non-small cell lung cancer.

Relative to its sample, this clonotype is medium-sized. V usage is TRBV6-2 or TRBV6-3 and J usage is TRBJ2-3; 14 bases are shared with TRBD2. The CDR3 is 16 residues long. V lost 3 bases to trimming and J lost 6 bases; unmatched junction nucleotides: 5. From germline, CDR1 is MNHEY and CDR2 SVGEGT. In DNA form, the CDR3 reads TGTGCCAGCAGTTATTCTCGGACTAGCGGGGGGGATACGCAGTATTTT. Its translation: CASSYSRTSGGDTQYF.

This clonotype is large (0.1 to 1%). J is TRBJ1-1 and V is TRBV5-5; D gene ambiguous. The germline V gene has CDR1 SGHKS and CDR2 YYEKEE (reference sequence). V was pared by 7 bases and J by 0 bases, with 10 bases between. The CDR3 runs 13 residues. CDR3 loop: CASLADLNTEAFF. CDR3 in DNA: TGTGCCAGCCTTGCTGATCTGAACACTGAAGCTTTCTTT.

This clonotype showed up many times. The genes are TRBV7-9 and TRBJ1-1, with D tentatively TRBD1 (6 bases). The CDR3 consists of 15 residues. V lost 2 bases and J 2 bases, leaving 12 bases between the germline ends. CDR1 SEHNR and CDR2 FQNEAQ come from the germline V gene (reference sequence). CDR3 coding DNA: TGTGCCAGCAGCTTACGACAAGGGGGAAACACTGAAGCTTTCTTT. Translated: CASSLRQGGNTEAFF.

This clonotype was seen many times. V gene TRBV3-1 combines with J gene TRBJ2-7; 7 positions match TRBD2. CDR3 length: 15 residues. Germline V lookup: CDR1 LGHDT, CDR2 YNNKEL (reference sequence). J was trimmed by 1 base and V by 2 bases; bases with no gene match: 5. CDR3 nucleotides: TGTGCCAGCAGCCAAATGGCGGGAGAATCCTACGAGCAGTACTTC. It specifies CASSQMAGESYEQYF.

In its sample, this clonotype was seen a few times. The chain has TRBV25-1 and TRBJ2-3; D gene unclear. The germline CDR1 and CDR2 sequences are MGHDK and SYGVNS. This CDR3 is 12 amino acids long. V lost 2 bases and J 5 bases, leaving 5 bases between the germline ends. CDR3 bases: TGTGCCAGCAGTGAAGGTGGAGATACGCAGTATTTT. It codes for CASSEGGDTQYF.

This clonotype counts as medium-sized. The chain joins TRBV29-1 to TRBJ1-2; D may be TRBD1 (6 bases). The CDR3 loop spans 14 amino acids. CDR1 and CDR2 (germline): SQVTM, ANQGSEA. The V end lost 0 bases, the J end lost 2 bases, and 10 bases lay between the germline ends. This CDR3 reads CSVEDLQGNYGYTF. The CDR3 DNA follows: TGCAGCGTTGAAGACCTCCAGGGGAACTATGGCTACACCTTC.

This clonotype has ten or more counts. The chain joins TRBV10-3 to TRBJ2-5; possible D gene TRBD2, 7 bases. The CDR3 runs to 15 residues. The V gene's germline CDR1 is ENHRY and CDR2 SYGVKD. V lost 3 bases and J 4 bases, leaving 15 bases between the germline ends. CDR3 sequence reads: CAISEGGARRETQYF. The CDR3 DNA sequence: TGTGCCATCAGTGAAGGGGGGGCGCGGCGAGAGACCCAGTACTTC.

With regard to this clonotype: Since a much larger clone is just one base distant, this may be a read error. The rearrangement links TRBV5-1 to TRBJ2-7, with 10 bases aligning to TRBD1. The CDR3 spans 14 residues. The germline CDR1 and CDR2 sequences are SGHRS and YFSETQ. This CDR3 is CASSLGTGVYGQYF. The CDR3 bases are TGCGCCAGCAGCTTAGGGACAGGGGTCTACGGGCAGTACTTC.

Many counts were recorded for this clonotype. The rearrangement links TRBV14 to TRBJ1-2, with a weak D call TRBD1 (5 bases). From germline, CDR1 is SGHDN and CDR2 FVKESK. V was trimmed by 5 bases and J by 6 bases, leaving 13 bases between them. The CDR3 length is 13 residues. CDR3 residues: CASSVGGVDGYTF. Written as DNA, the CDR3 is TGTGCCAGCAGCGTTGGAGGGGTCGATGGCTACACCTTC. Full variable domain (rest looked up from reference TRBV14 and TRBJ1-2): EAGVTQFPSHSVIEKGQTVTLRCDPISGHDNLYWYRRVMGKEIKFLLHFVKESKQDESGMPNNRFLAERTGGTYSTLKVQPAELEDSGVYFCASSVGGVDGYTFGSGTRLTVV.

This clonotype has ten or more counts. The chain uses TRBV5-6 and TRBJ2-3, with 9 bases matching TRBD1. Germline V gene data show CDR1 as SGHDT and CDR2 as YYEEEE. This CDR3 is built from 17 residues. The ends lost 0 bases at V and 0 bases at J; junction bases unmatched: 5. DNA for the CDR3: TGTGCCAGCAGCTTGGGGACAGGGGCTTCTAGCACAGATACGCAGTATTTT. This encodes CASSLGTGASSTDTQYF.

This clonotype was counted ten times or more. The chain uses TRBV20-1 and TRBJ2-1; D ambiguous. CDR1 is DFQATT, CDR2 SNEGSKA, per germline (reference sequence). V lost 5 bases and J lost 8, with 25 bases in between. The CDR3 totals 16 residues. The CDR3, as DNA: TGCAGTGCTCCCCGACTTGGATCGCGATTGAACTATGAGCAGTTCTTC. Residues: CSAPRLGSRLNYEQFF.

In its sample, this clonotype was seen many times. This sequence joins TRBV19 and TRBJ2-4; D possibly corresponds to TRBD1 (6 bases). The CDR3 is 16 amino acids. Germline CDR1 LNHDA, CDR2 SQIVND (reference sequence). V was trimmed by 4 bases and J by 1 base, leaving 14 bases between them. CDR3 amino acids: CASSKPTGFAKNIQYF. CDR3 sequence (DNA): TGTGCCAGTAGTAAACCGACAGGTTTTGCCAAAAACATTCAGTACTTC.

This clonotype has at least ten counts. The V call is TRBV25-1, the J call TRBJ1-4; a possible D gene is TRBD1 (5 bases). Per germline, CDR1 MGHDK and CDR2 SYGVNS. The CDR3 runs to 14 residues. V was shortened by 2 bases and J by 8 bases, with 12 bases between the two germline ends. CDR3 sequence (DNA): TGTGCCAGCAGTGAAGGGCAGGGTAGGGAAAAACTGTTTTTT. Residues: CASSEGQGREKLFF. The whole variable domain, remainder taken from reference TRBV25-1 and TRBJ1-4, is EADIYQTPRYLVIGTGKKITLECSQTMGHDKMYWYQQDPGMELHLIHYSYGVNSTEKGDLSSESTVSRIRTEHFPLTLESARPSHTSQYLCASSEGQGREKLFFGSGTQLSVL.

This clonotype was found a few times. CDR3 region: CASSLRQGALNEQYF. The CDR3 DNA reads as TGTGCCAGCAGCCTTCGACAGGGGGCCTTGAACGAGCAGTACTTC. The gene calls are TRBV3-1 and TRBJ2-7; 10 nucleotides agree with TRBD1. The CDR3 is 15 amino acids. Germline V CDR1 and CDR2: LGHDT, YNNKEL (reference sequence). J was trimmed by 5 bases and V by 4 bases; bases with no gene match: 8.

This clonotype is medium-sized by share. V usage is TRBV30 and J usage is TRBJ1-1; 7 bases fit TRBD1. CDR3 length equals 14 residues. The ends lost 2 bases at V and 0 bases at J; junction bases unmatched: 3. Looked up from germline, CDR1 is GTSNPN and CDR2 is SVGIG (reference sequence). CDR3 coding DNA: TGTGCCTGGAGTCTCGGACAGGTGAACACTGAAGCTTTCTTT. Translating gives CAWSLGQVNTEAFF.

This clonotype has only a few counts. A much larger clone differs by one base, so this may be a read error. This chain connects TRBV11-2 to TRBJ2-5; D call uncertain. Per germline, CDR1 SGHAT and CDR2 FQNNGV. This CDR3 has 17 residues. The V gene lost 2 bases and the J gene lost 4 bases, with 20 bases spanning the gap. The CDR3 bases are TGTGCCAGCAGCTTATCCGTGGCAGGACGGCGCGGAGAGACCCAGTACTTC. Its translation: CASSLSVAGRRGETQYF. The whole variable domain, filled in from reference TRBV11-2 and TRBJ2-5, reads EAGVAQSPRYKIIEKRQSVAFWCNPISGHATLYWYQQILGQGPKLLIQFQNNGVVDDSQLPKDRFSAERLKGVDSTLKIQPAKLEDSAVYLCASSLSVAGRRGETQYFGPGTRLLVL.

Ten or more counts support this clonotype. This chain joins TRBV24-1 and TRBJ1-1; D call uncertain. The CDR3 consists of 14 residues. The ends were cut back, 4 bases at V and 0 bases at J, with 8 bases in the middle. Germline CDR1 reads KGHDR; CDR2 reads SFDVKD. CDR3 DNA: TGTGCCACCAGTGACTCTACTCTGAACACTGAAGCTTTCTTT. This encodes CATSDSTLNTEAFF.

This clonotype is judged large. This chain uses TRBV12-3 or TRBV12-4 with TRBJ1-3; maybe TRBD1 (6 bases). V lost 5 bases, J lost 4 bases, and 12 bases lay in between. The CDR3 loop spans 14 amino acids. The CDR3 here is CASSPRGRGNTIYF. DNA for the CDR3: TGTGCCAGCAGTCCCCGGGGGCGAGGAAACACCATATATTTT.

Within the sample, this clonotype is large. The chain carries TRBV2 and TRBJ2-3; 10 bases map to TRBD1. CDR1 is SNHLY and CDR2 is FYNNEI in the germline V gene. The CDR3 has 16 residues. The ends lost 1 base at V and 3 bases at J; junction bases unmatched: 4. Here the CDR3 DNA reads TGTGCCAGCAGTGAAGGGAGGACAGGGGGGACAGATACGCAGTATTTT. Translation: CASSEGRTGGTDTQYF.

This clonotype was seen repeatedly, ten times or more. The rearrangement links TRBV5-5 to TRBJ1-1, with D perhaps matching TRBD1 (6 bases). CDR1 SGHKS and CDR2 YYEKEE come from the germline V gene (reference sequence). CDR3 length: 15 residues. V was clipped by 4 bases and J by 1 base, with 14 bases between them. This CDR3 is CASSQMGASNTEAFF. CDR3 DNA: TGTGCCAGCAGCCAGATGGGGGCTTCGAACACTGAAGCTTTCTTT.

This clonotype was picked up many times. V is TRBV11-2 and J is TRBJ1-2; TRBD1 matches at 9 bases. This CDR3 comprises 14 residues. Germline assignment: CDR1 SGHAT and CDR2 FQNNGV. After removal of 5 bases from V and 5 bases from J, the junction contained 6 bases not matched to a gene. CDR3 amino acids: CASSGTGIPYGYTF. The CDR3 DNA follows: TGTGCCAGCAGCGGGACAGGGATCCCGTATGGCTACACCTTC.

This clonotype came up many times. The chain carries TRBV6-1 and TRBJ1-2; D may be TRBD1 (5 bases). The CDR3 sequence is 15 residues long. The V and J ends lost 2 bases and 6 bases respectively, with 16 bases between them. In germline, CDR1 is MNHNS, CDR2 SASEGT. The CDR3, as DNA: TGTGCCAGCAGTGAACTATTGGGCAGGGAGAATGGCTACACCTTC. This codes for CASSELLGRENGYTF.

The V call is TRBV29-1, the J call TRBJ2-1, with a weak D call TRBD2 (5 bases). The CDR3 loop spans 14 amino acids. V gave up 5 bases and J gave up 5 bases, with 16 bases separating them. CDR1 SQVTM and CDR2 ANQGSEA come from the germline V gene. CDR3: CSVHTASRNNEQFF. The CDR3 nucleotides are TGCAGCGTTCACACCGCTAGCCGCAACAATGAGCAGTTCTTC.

This clonotype was detected many times. J is TRBJ2-5 and V is TRBV5-1; 7 bases are shared with TRBD2. This CDR3 has 14 amino acids. V trimming: 3 bases; J trimming: 0 bases; junction bases outside the gene matches: 2. CDR1 is SGHRS, CDR2 YFSETQ, per germline. The CDR3: CASSSGGDQETQYF. In nucleotides, the CDR3 is TGCGCCAGCAGCTCGGGGGGAGACCAAGAGACCCAGTACTTC. The whole variable domain, filled in from reference TRBV5-1 and TRBJ2-5, reads KAGVTQTPRYLIKTRGQQVTLSCSPISGHRSVSWYQQTPGQGLQFLFEYFSETQRNKGNFPGRFSGRQFSNSRSEMNVSTLELGDSALYLCASSSGGDQETQYFGPGTRLLVL.

This clonotype was detected a few times. V usage is TRBV19 and J usage is TRBJ2-4, with a possible D match to TRBD1 (5 bases). V was cut by 4 bases and J by 2 bases, with 9 bases left in between. The V gene's germline CDR1 is LNHDA and CDR2 SQIVND (reference sequence). The CDR3 consists of 14 residues. CDR3 sequence reads: CASSRAGTKNIQYF. CDR3 bases: TGTGCCAGTAGTAGGGCAGGGACCAAAAACATTCAGTACTTC.

This clonotype was counted ten times or more. This chain connects TRBV27 to TRBJ2-3; the D gene is possibly TRBD2 (6 bases). The CDR3 extends over 14 amino acids. The germline V gene has CDR1 MNHEY and CDR2 SMNVEV (reference sequence). The V gene lost 4 bases and the J gene lost 6 bases, with 14 bases spanning the gap. As DNA, the CDR3 is TGTGCCAGCAGTTCGGGACGGGGGATTGATACGCAGTATTTT. Protein sequence: CASSSGRGIDTQYF.